The 13 T cell receptor beta chains presented below share a single source sample, sequenced in a study of regulatory T cells in long-lasting Graves disease. Described time point: persistent/refractory GD, antithyroid drugs over 5 years with positive TRAb. PBMCs were the source of the RNA used for TCR sequencing. Arm-PCR of CDR3 regions and iRepertoire HTBI primers were the basis on which TCR beta libraries were built. TCRdb recomputed calls from the multiplex PCR reads with MiXCR, one row per CDR3 protein. The sample yields some 470,000 distinct CDR3 sequences, 20% to 25% seen once. The sequenced sample was peripheral blood mononuclear cells (PBMCs), obtained when the disease was refractory, from a patient treated with antithyroid drugs. The receptors shown here come from a female donor with Graves disease.

The chain couples TRBV25-1 to TRBJ2-6; D gene ambiguous. The ends were cut back, 6 bases at V and 0 bases at J, with 6 bases in the middle. The length of the CDR3 is 14 residues. The germline CDR1 and CDR2 sequences are MGHDK and SYGVNS. The CDR3 sequence is CASSAFSGANVLTF. The CDR3 DNA reads TGTGCCAGCAGCGCCTTCTCTGGGGCCAACGTCCTGACTTTC. The full variable domain, its missing parts supplied by reference TRBV25-1 and TRBJ2-6, is EADIYQTPRYLVIGTGKKITLECSQTMGHDKMYWYQQDPGMELHLIHYSYGVNSTEKGDLSSESTVSRIRTEHFPLTLESARPSHTSQYLCASSAFSGANVLTFGAGSRLTVL.

In this sample, this clonotype turned up many times. CDR3 DNA sequence: TGTGCCAGCAGTTTACGGACAGGGGCCCACGACCTCGCCTACGAGCAGTACTTC. The encoded protein is CASSLRTGAHDLAYEQYF. The J gene is TRBJ2-7, the V gene TRBV28; 9 positions agree with TRBD1. This CDR3 spans 18 amino acids. Trimming took 2 bases from V and 2 from J; bases not matched to a gene: 13. Germline CDR1 MDHEN, CDR2 SYDVKM.

The chain carries TRBV3-1 and TRBJ1-2, with unresolved D. The CDR3 loop spans 14 amino acids. Looked up from germline, CDR1 is LGHDT and CDR2 is YNNKEL (reference sequence). Trimming pared 3 bases from V and 2 bases from J, leaving 10 bases between. The DNA of the CDR3 is TGTGCCAGCAGCCATCGGGGTCGGAACTATGGCTACACCTTC. Translating it yields CASSHRGRNYGYTF.

This chain joins TRBV6-1 and TRBJ1-2, with D perhaps TRBD1 (6 bases). V was cut by 8 bases and J by 4 bases, with 26 bases left in between. In germline, CDR1 is MNHNS, CDR2 SASEGT. The CDR3 extends over 17 amino acids. The CDR3 spells CASSPPGAADALYGYTF. CDR3 DNA: TGTGCCAGCTCACCACCGGGGGCAGCGGACGCCCTCTATGGCTACACCTTC.

In this sample, this clonotype turned up a few times. This chain joins TRBV20-1 and TRBJ2-5; 15 bases match TRBD2. The CDR3 has 19 amino acids. V lost 4 bases and J lost 5; bases outside the gene matches: 17. Germline V gives CDR1 DFQATT, CDR2 SNEGSKA (reference sequence). CDR3 region: CSANPTGTSGGLIHETQYF. CDR3 DNA sequence: TGCAGTGCTAATCCCACCGGGACTAGCGGGGGGTTAATCCATGAGACCCAGTACTTC.

This rearrangement joins TRBV30 to TRBJ2-6, with D perhaps matching TRBD1 (5 bases). This CDR3 is built from 13 residues. Trimming left V 0 bases short and J 6 bases short, with 6 bases between. Germline CDR1 reads GTSNPN; CDR2 reads SVGIG (reference sequence). In DNA, the CDR3 is TGTGCCTGGAGTGTACAGGAGGCCAACGTCCTGACTTTC. This gives the protein CAWSVQEANVLTF.

The rearrangement links TRBV7-2 to TRBJ2-2; 7 nucleotides agree with TRBD2. The CDR3 has 17 residues. Germline lookup yields CDR1 SGHTA and CDR2 FQGNSA. The ends lost 3 bases at V and 4 bases at J; junction bases unmatched: 11. CDR3 coding DNA: TGTGCCAGCAGCTTGAGCGGGACCCACTTGATCACCGGGGAGCTGTTTTTT. This translates into CASSLSGTHLITGELFF.

This chain uses TRBV20-1 with TRBJ2-1; TRBD2 might be the D (7 bases). The CDR3 spans 15 residues. The V end lost 3 bases, the J end lost 3 bases, and 15 bases lay between the germline ends. The germline V gene has CDR1 DFQATT and CDR2 SNEGSKA (reference sequence). The chain's CDR3 is CSARGRGVNYNEQFF. In DNA form, the CDR3 reads TGCAGTGCTAGGGGGAGGGGGGTCAACTACAATGAGCAGTTCTTC.

This clonotype was found a few times. The rearrangement uses TRBV20-1 and TRBJ2-5; TRBD2 matches 8 bases. Germline CDR1 is DFQATT and CDR2 is SNEGSKA (reference sequence). This CDR3 has 20 residues. Unmatched junction bases numbered 18, after V lost 0 bases and J lost 0 bases. The CDR3 region has the DNA TGCAGTGCTAGAGATGGCAAAAGGGGAGCGGGAGAGCGGTACCAAGAGACCCAGTACTTC. The encoded protein is CSARDGKRGAGERYQETQYF.

This clonotype was counted many times. The rearrangement joins TRBV28 to TRBJ2-5, with 10 bases fitting TRBD1. Germline CDR1 and CDR2: MDHEN and SYDVKM. The J segment lost 3 bases and the V segment lost 5 bases, leaving 6 bases of the junction unmatched. This CDR3 contains 15 residues. This CDR3 reads CASSDSGTGEETQYF. The CDR3 DNA is TGTGCCAGCAGTGACTCCGGGACAGGGGAAGAGACCCAGTACTTC.

This clonotype was seen at least ten times. The chain links TRBV28 to TRBJ2-5; tentative D call: TRBD1 (6 bases). The CDR3 extends over 15 amino acids. Germline V gene lookup returns CDR1 MDHEN and CDR2 SYDVKM. Trimming shortened V by 2 bases and J by 4 bases, and 14 bases separated the two germline ends. The DNA of the CDR3 is TGTGCCAGCAGTTTACGTGAGGACAGCACAGAGACCCAGTACTTC. Translation: CASSLREDSTETQYF.

This clonotype has only a few counts. The chain is built from TRBV13 and TRBJ1-5, with TRBD1 as a possible D gene (5 bases). Per germline, CDR1 PRHDT and CDR2 FYEKMQ (reference sequence). CDR3 length equals 15 residues. Between the trimmed V and J ends, which lost 0 bases and 7 bases, there was a span of 13 bases. CDR3 amino acids: CASSLGYGGGQPQHF. The CDR3 DNA follows: TGTGCCAGCAGCTTAGGATACGGGGGAGGACAGCCCCAGCATTTT.

The count of this clonotype is one. The CDR3 reads CASSRSEGPGGPQHF. The DNA for the CDR3 is TGTGCCAGCTCCCGATCCGAGGGTCCCGGCGGGCCCCAGCATTTT. The gene calls are TRBV18 and TRBJ1-5, with D uncertain. This CDR3 region has 15 residues. From germline, CDR1 is KGHSH and CDR2 LQKENI. V lost 6 bases, J lost 9 bases, and 21 bases lay in between.